The 24 T cell receptor beta chains below were found in one sample sequenced in a study of CD8 T cells in ankylosing spondylitis. TCRdb reprocessed the 5' RACE reads with MiXCR, giving one entry per CDR3 protein. The repertoire holds about 40,000 distinct CDR3 sequences, about 17% seen once, with over 45% in the top ten. The source material was blood. The origin of the receptors is a male donor with ankylosing spondylitis or in good health (not recorded which).

The chain employs TRBV27 and TRBJ2-7; unclear D gene. CDR1 and CDR2 from the germline V gene are MNHEY and SMNVEV (reference sequence). Trimming took 3 bases from V and 7 from J, leaving 13 bases between them. There are 13 residues in the CDR3. The CDR3 region has the DNA TGTGCCAGCAGTTTCGACACCTTCGGGGAGCAGTACTTC. It encodes CASSFDTFGEQYF.

V is TRBV28 and J is TRBJ2-1; D is unclear. V was pared by 3 bases and J by 9 bases, with 6 bases between. This CDR3 contains 11 residues. Per the germline V gene, CDR1 is MDHEN and CDR2 is SYDVKM. CDR3 nucleotide sequence: TGTGCCAGCAGTTTTCGGAGTGAGCAGTTCTTC. Protein product: CASSFRSEQFF. Complete variable domain (other parts from reference TRBV28 and TRBJ2-1): DVKVTQSSRYLVKRTGEKVFLECVQDMDHENMFWYRQDPGLGLRLIYFSYDVKMKEKGDIPEGYSVSREKKERFSLILESASTNQTSMYLCASSFRSEQFFGPGTRLTVL.

This clonotype has only a few counts. The rearrangement links TRBV29-1 to TRBJ2-3; D tentatively reads TRBD1 or TRBD2 (5 bases each). V lost 3 bases, J lost 1 base, and 8 bases lay in between. This CDR3 has 13 residues. The germline V gene encodes CDR1 SQVTM and CDR2 ANQGSEA. For the CDR3, the DNA is TGCAGCGTTGAGCAGGGAGGCACAGATACGCAGTATTTT. This gives the protein CSVEQGGTDTQYF.

This clonotype was seen a handful of times. This rearrangement joins TRBV5-1 to TRBJ2-3; D ambiguous. Germline V gives CDR1 SGHRS, CDR2 YFSETQ. The V end was cut by 3 bases, the J end by 0 bases, with 5 bases between. The CDR3 runs to 13 residues. CDR3: CASSSTSTDTQYF. CDR3 coding DNA: TGCGCCAGCAGCTCCACCAGCACAGATACGCAGTATTTT. Based on the CDR3 plus reference TRBV5-1 and TRBJ2-3, the full variable domain is KAGVTQTPRYLIKTRGQQVTLSCSPISGHRSVSWYQQTPGQGLQFLFEYFSETQRNKGNFPGRFSGRQFSNSRSEMNVSTLELGDSALYLCASSSTSTDTQYFGPGTRLTVL.

This clonotype was seen more than once but under ten times. The CDR3 region has the DNA TGTGCCAGCAGCACCCGGACAGGGGATGGTGAAAAACTGTTTTTT. Translated: CASSTRTGDGEKLFF. The J gene is TRBJ1-4, the V gene TRBV9, with 9 bases fitting TRBD1. The CDR3 is 15 residues long. Trimming removed 4 bases from V and 7 bases from J; junction bases left unmatched: 8. The germline V gene encodes CDR1 SGDLS and CDR2 YYNGEE. The full variable domain, in which reference TRBV9 and TRBJ1-4 provide the parts outside the CDR3, is DSGVTQTPKHLITATGQRVTLRCSPRSGDLSVYWYQQSLDQGLQFLIQYYNGEERAKGNILERFSAQQFPDLHSELNLSSLELGDSALYFCASSTRTGDGEKLFFGSGTQLSVL.

The chain links TRBV15 to TRBJ2-2, with D possibly matching TRBD2 (5 bases). The CDR3 contains 15 residues. V gave up 1 base and J gave up 1 base, with 7 bases separating them. Per the germline V gene, CDR1 is LNHNV and CDR2 is YYDKDF (reference sequence). Here the CDR3 reads CATSRVRGNTGELFF. The DNA for the CDR3 is TGTGCCACCAGCAGAGTACGGGGGAACACCGGGGAGCTGTTTTTT.

The chain carries TRBV5-4 and TRBJ2-2, with a weak D call TRBD2 (6 bases). V was shortened by 4 bases and J by 2 bases, with 21 bases between the two germline ends. This CDR3 region has 18 residues. Germline V gene sequence: CDR1 SGHNT, CDR2 YYREEE (reference sequence). The CDR3, as DNA: TGTGCCAGCAGCCCCAGGGTGAGGAGGGAACCCAACACCGGGGAGCTGTTTTTT. Protein sequence: CASSPRVRREPNTGELFF.

The sample holds a few counts of this clonotype. The V and J genes are TRBV12-3 or TRBV12-4 and TRBJ1-1; D possibly corresponds to TRBD1 (5 bases). The CDR3 consists of 13 residues. The V gene lost 6 bases and the J gene lost 6 bases, with 14 bases spanning the gap. The CDR3 bases are TGTGCCAGCAGACTTCCGGGGGTGTCTGAAGCTTTCTTT. This codes for CASRLPGVSEAFF.

The CDR3 DNA sequence: TGTGCCAGCAGTGATCCGGGGAAGAACACTGAAGCTTTCTTT. This sequence encodes CASSDPGKNTEAFF. The V gene is TRBV6-1, the J gene TRBJ1-1, with no clear D. The germline V and J ends were trimmed by 3 bases and 1 base, with 9 bases remaining between them. This CDR3 is built from 14 residues. CDR1 and CDR2 from the germline V gene are MNHNS and SASEGT.

This clonotype was picked up a small number of times. The chain has TRBV7-2 and TRBJ2-2, with 7 positions matching TRBD1. This CDR3 contains 15 residues. V trimming: 4 bases; J trimming: 4 bases; junction bases outside the gene matches: 6. The germline gives CDR1 SGHTA, CDR2 FQGNSA. The CDR3 loop is CASSSRQGATGELFF. The DNA for the CDR3 is TGTGCCAGCAGCTCCCGACAGGGAGCCACCGGGGAGCTGTTTTTT.

The chain carries TRBV7-9 and TRBJ2-1; D possibly corresponds to TRBD1 (6 bases). With 8 bases removed from V and 2 bases from J, the gap between germline ends came to 10 bases. This CDR3 has 13 amino acids. The V gene's germline CDR1 is SEHNR and CDR2 FQNEAQ (reference sequence). CDR3 in DNA: TGTGCCAGCGCCGGGACACCCTACAATGAGCAGTTCTTC. It yields the protein CASAGTPYNEQFF.

This clonotype was seen only a few times. The rearrangement uses TRBV21-1 and TRBJ2-3. TRBV21-1 is a pseudogene. This CDR3 has 13 amino acids. The CDR3 region is CASSKRLVDTQYF. CDR3 sequence (DNA): TGTGCCAGCAGCAAGCGACTGGTAGATACGCAGTATTTT.

The J gene is TRBJ2-3, the V gene TRBV4-3; D remains ambiguous. Germline values: CDR1 LGHNA, CDR2 YSLEER. With 3 bases removed from V and 2 bases from J, the gap between germline ends came to 6 bases. The CDR3 consists of 13 residues. CDR3 nucleotide sequence: TGCGCCAGCAGCCAGCAATACACAGATACGCAGTATTTT. Translation: CASSQQYTDTQYF.

V and J are TRBV20-1 and TRBJ2-1; 14 bases are a match to TRBD2. Unmatched junction bases numbered 9, after V lost 6 bases and J lost 5 bases. In germline, CDR1 is DFQATT, CDR2 SNEGSKA (reference sequence). The CDR3 consists of 16 residues. The CDR3 DNA follows: TGCAGTGCGGTACCGGGACTAGCGGGGGCTGACAATGAGCAGTTCTTC. Its translation is CSAVPGLAGADNEQFF.

DNA of the CDR3: TGTGCCAGCAGCCCGAGGGTAGGGCAGTTCTTC. This codes for CASSPRVGQFF. This chain links TRBV12-3 or TRBV12-4 with TRBJ2-1; a weak D match, TRBD2 (5 bases). There are 11 residues in the CDR3. Trimming stripped 6 bases from V and 12 bases from J, with 12 bases between.

The V and J genes are TRBV4-1 and TRBJ2-2, with 12 positions matching TRBD2. This CDR3 is 17 amino acids long. V shed 6 bases, J shed 0 bases, and the junction held 5 bases outside the gene matches. From germline, CDR1 is MGHRA and CDR2 YSYEKL. CDR3 in DNA: TGCGCCAGCAGGCGAGGACTAGCGGGGCCGAACACCGGGGAGCTGTTTTTT. Its protein is CASRRGLAGPNTGELFF.

The chain carries TRBV19 and TRBJ2-2; 10 nucleotides line up with TRBD1. Germline V CDR1 and CDR2: LNHDA, SQIVND (reference sequence). The CDR3 spans 16 residues. Trimming took 4 bases from V and 2 from J; bases not matched to a gene: 4. CDR3 sequence: CASSTGTGANTGELFF. In DNA form, the CDR3 reads TGTGCCAGTAGTACAGGGACAGGGGCTAACACCGGGGAGCTGTTTTTT. Using reference TRBV19 and TRBJ2-2 for the parts outside the CDR3, the full variable domain is DGGITQSPKYLFRKEGQNVTLSCEQNLNHDAMYWYRQDPGQGLRLIYYSQIVNDFQKGDIAEGYSVSREKKESFPLTVTSAQKNPTAFYLCASSTGTGANTGELFFGEGSRLTVL.

This clonotype was observed a few times. The CDR3 coding sequence is TGTGCCAGCAGCGACACAGGGGCCCCTGATGAAAAACTGTTTTTT. Its protein is CASSDTGAPDEKLFF. J is TRBJ1-4 and V is TRBV6-1; 7 nucleotides agree with TRBD1. V was pared by 6 bases and J by 6 bases, with 10 bases of the junction left unmatched. The germline CDR1 and CDR2 sequences are MNHNS and SASEGT. The CDR3 loop spans 15 amino acids.

V and J are TRBV10-2 and TRBJ2-3, with D maybe TRBD2 (5 bases). Trimming stripped 2 bases from V and 2 bases from J, with 14 bases between. The CDR3 extends over 16 amino acids. Germline values: CDR1 WSHSY, CDR2 SAAADI. Here the CDR3 reads CASSEETTYLTDTQYF. The DNA for the CDR3 is TGCGCCAGCAGTGAGGAGACTACATACCTCACAGATACGCAGTATTTT.

This clonotype occurred a few times. The rearrangement joins TRBV7-9 to TRBJ2-7, with D perhaps matching TRBD1 (5 bases). The CDR3 has 12 amino acids. CDR1 and CDR2 (germline): SEHNR, FQNEAQ (reference sequence). V was cut by 2 bases and J by 12 bases, with 14 bases left in between. This CDR3 is CASSLTTGKVYF. In DNA form, the CDR3 reads TGTGCCAGCAGCTTAACCACAGGAAAAGTGTACTTC.

In this sample, this clonotype turned up many times. The chain joins TRBV4-2 to TRBJ2-5, with D tentatively TRBD1 or TRBD2 (5 bases each). V was shortened by 1 base and J by 5 bases, with 14 bases between the two germline ends. Germline V gene data show CDR1 as LGHNA and CDR2 as YNFKEQ. The length of the CDR3 is 15 residues. The CDR3, as DNA: TGTGCCAGCAGCCAAGTTGAGGGGCCGGGTGAGACCCAGTACTTC. This translates into CASSQVEGPGETQYF.

This clonotype was observed a few times. The chain joins TRBV12-3 or TRBV12-4 to TRBJ2-7; D possibly corresponds to TRBD2 (5 bases). This CDR3 is built from 14 residues. V lost 3 bases to trimming and J lost 0 bases, with 9 bases between them. The CDR3 DNA sequence: TGTGCCAGCAGTTTCGAAGCGGACTCCTACGAGCAGTACTTC. Amino acid sequence: CASSFEADSYEQYF.

This clonotype occurred a few times. The chain is built from TRBV5-1 and TRBJ2-1; D not resolved. From germline, CDR1 is SGHRS and CDR2 YFSETQ. Trimming took off 4 bases at V and 12 bases at J, with 20 bases between the two ends. This CDR3 is built from 14 residues. Here the CDR3 reads CASSPGSSPDRQFF. In DNA, the CDR3 is TGCGCCAGCAGCCCCGGTTCCTCCCCAGACCGGCAGTTCTTC.

This clonotype was counted a few times. The chain links TRBV7-2 to TRBJ2-6, with 8 nucleotides matching TRBD1. The CDR3 consists of 15 residues. V lost 2 bases and J lost 8; bases outside the gene matches: 5. Germline CDR1 reads SGHTA; CDR2 reads FQGNSA. Here the CDR3 reads CASSLPGQVPNVLTF. Here the CDR3 DNA reads TGTGCCAGCAGCTTACCGGGACAGGTCCCCAACGTCCTGACTTTC.